This TCR beta chain emerged from a study of T cell changes during pregnancy in multiple sclerosis. The data were produced by immunoSEQ multiplex PCR, yet TCRdb's version contains in-frame clones alone and is incomplete. The sample has some 30,000 clones; around 89% are singletons. Germline values: CDR1 GTSNPN, CDR2 SVGIG (reference sequence). The CDR3 runs to 13 residues. Trimming cost V 8 bases and J 7 bases; bases outside gene matches: 8. This clonotype originated in a female donor with multiple sclerosis, enrolled in a pregnancy study. Sequencing was performed on CD8+ T cells from peripheral blood mononuclear cells, taken in the second trimester of pregnancy. The V gene is TRBV30, the J gene TRBJ1-6; 7 nucleotides agree with TRBD1. CDR3 in DNA: TGTGCCGGGGCCCGGGACAGCAATTCACCCCTCCACTTT. Translating gives CAGARDSNSPLHF.